The subject of this entry is one TCR beta chain. What this receptor recognizes is not known. Base qualities are not provided; no much larger clone lies one nucleotide away. This sample is drawn from a study of beta chain features in type 1 diabetes (dated 2018 in TCRdb). For the study in its entirety: No differences in mean age, gender distribution, total cell number or subset yield were found between patients and healthy donors. A total of 107,917,701 sorted cells were examined across all samples, and RNA yield correlated strongly with the number of cells per subset. In the study, recently diagnosed type 1 diabetes patients and matched healthy donors were compared on the TCRB repertoires of their sorted circulating CD4+ T cell subsets. Regulatory and stem cell-like memory subsets were obtained from only 8 patients and roughly 8 healthy donors, while naive and central memory subsets were obtained from all 30 or so donors.

The CDR3 goes from the cysteine to the phenylalanine over 15 residues. The read is trimmed to its CDR3 DNA, 45 bases read in frame from base 1. The junction carries 17 bases between V and J, which are trimmed by 5 bases and 3 bases respectively. CDR1 is given as MNHEY and CDR2 as SMNVEV, both from the germline V gene (reference sequence). Here is what the overall study found, with its caveats: Patients with type 1 diabetes made fewer insertions and deleted more nucleotides at VDJ recombination sites, implying thymic rearrangement abnormalities. Sequencing cDNA rather than genomic DNA could over-represent highly expressing activated cells, although activation and CD3 levels did not differ between groups. Naive, central memory and regulatory TCRB repertoires appeared to be more similar among patients than among healthy donors. PCR may preferentially amplify shorter templates, but because patient and control samples were amplified and corrected together, any resulting skew would affect both groups equally. Because small numbers of individuals were included in the HLA sub-analyses, any influence of HLA type on TCRB rearrangement was left unresolved. In all four CD4+ subsets, TCRB CDR3 length was moderately but significantly shorter in type 1 diabetes patients.

Each donor gave one peripheral blood draw, roughly 0.12 L on average, collected into heparinised tubes. A BD FACSAria II and a panel including CD45RO, CCR7, CD25, CD127, CD95 and CD27 were used to sort naive, central memory, regulatory and stem cell-like memory CD4+ T cells. A purity above 98% was achieved for all sorted populations. Right away, PBMCs were isolated by Lymphoprep density gradient centrifugation and were stained directly, with no culture step. To minimize batch effects, samples were stained and sorted in pairs, one healthy donor with one patient per experiment. The entire amount of isolated RNA was reverse transcribed using the High Capacity cDNA Reverse Transcription Kit, so the sequenced TCRB transcripts were expressed ones. Naive, central memory and regulatory T cell samples underwent deep immunoSEQ sequencing, averaging approximately 3.3 million total reads per sample. Sorted cells were lysed in RLT buffer and RNA was extracted with DNase-treated RNeasy Micro or Mini kits, depending on cell number. Each cell subset was processed on its own to prevent cross-contamination, while patient and healthy donor samples were processed together. The immunoSEQ multiplex PCR was used to amplify TCRB sequences from cDNA, yielding 87-bp fragments that span the CDR3 region. Sequencing of the amplicons was performed on the Illumina HiSeq platform. The authors' pipeline ran thus. Synthetic template baselines were used to correct PCR bias computationally, reads within Hamming distance 2 were collapsed, and singletons that could not be merged were discarded. Reads were aligned to IMGT to assign V, D and J genes, CDR3 length, and insertions or deletions at six rearrangement sites. Within each subset, clonotype counts were normalized to sorted cell number, and only after that were true diversity and Gini coefficients computed with the tcR R package. Repertoire sharing was quantified using the overlap coefficient calculated on TCRB nucleotide sequences. TCRdb obtained this table from immuneACCESS and retained in-frame rearrangements with V and J assigned. These tables miss some clones; where compared with another copy, unresolved V genes account for less than half of the shortfall, and the remainder is unexplained. The DNA gave D and trimming, while V, J and clone size come from that table. In this sample the table shows approximately 140,000 clones, approximately 52% of which occur a single time. The top ten constitute roughly 0.4% of the sample.

The chain is assembled from TRBV27 and TRBJ2-7; the D gene is perhaps TRBD1, from 6 matching bases. Sequenced material: Tregs from blood. What this sample's cell subset or site label stands for: regulatory CD4+ T cells. The TCR sequence derives from a man between 18 and 35 years old in good health. The CDR3 sequence is CASSRTGLRLYEQYF. DNA sequence: TGTGCCAGCAGTCGAACAGGGTTAAGGCTCTACGAGCAGTACTTC.